This TCR beta chain was found in a study of circulating and synovial CD4+ cells in juvenile arthritis. Whole-study findings and limits: Compared with bulk blood, circulating pathogenic-like lymphocytes shared substantially more CDR3 sequences with synovial T cells.

This CDR3 has 15 residues. Looked up from germline, CDR1 is KGHSH and CDR2 is LQKENI. V shed 3 bases and J 0 bases; nucleotides not matched to a gene: 3. Profiling relied on immunoSEQ multiplex PCR, and the TCRdb table lists in-frame clones only, not all of them. The sample yields about 33,000 clones, 90% to 95% seen once. In regard to this clone: Its specificity is unknown.

The V call is TRBV18, the J call TRBJ2-3; the match to TRBD2 covers 7 bases. The origin of this receptor is a human donor with juvenile idiopathic arthritis. The sequencing input was CD4+ T cells from blood. CDR3 in amino acids: CASSPGGASTDTQYF. CDR3 coding DNA: TGTGCCAGCTCACCGGGAGGGGCTAGCACAGATACGCAGTATTTT. The variable domain in full, completed from reference TRBV18 and TRBJ2-3, reads NAGVMQNPRHLVRRRGQEARLRCSPMKGHSHVYWYRQLPEEGLKFMVYLQKENIIDESGMPKERFSAEFPKEGPSILRIQQVVRGDSAAYFCASSPGGASTDTQYFGPGTRLTVL.